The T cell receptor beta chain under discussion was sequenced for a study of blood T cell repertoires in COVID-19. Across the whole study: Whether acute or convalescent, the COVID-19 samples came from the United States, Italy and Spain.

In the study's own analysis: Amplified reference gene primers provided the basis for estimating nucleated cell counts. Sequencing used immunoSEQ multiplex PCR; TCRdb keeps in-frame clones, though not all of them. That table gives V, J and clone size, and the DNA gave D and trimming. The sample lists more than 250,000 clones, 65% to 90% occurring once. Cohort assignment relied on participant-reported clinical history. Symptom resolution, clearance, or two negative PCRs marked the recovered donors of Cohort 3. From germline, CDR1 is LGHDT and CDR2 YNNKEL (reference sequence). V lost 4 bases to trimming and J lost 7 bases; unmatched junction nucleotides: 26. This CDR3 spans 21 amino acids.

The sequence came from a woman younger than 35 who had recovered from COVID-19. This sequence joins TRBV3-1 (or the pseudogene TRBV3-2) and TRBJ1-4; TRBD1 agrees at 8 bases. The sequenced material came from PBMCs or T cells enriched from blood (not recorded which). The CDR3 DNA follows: TGTGCCAGCAGCCGCTACGTACCTGGACAGGGCGGGACCCTAAAAAGTGAAAAACTGTTTTTT. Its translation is CASSRYVPGQGGTLKSEKLFF.